This T cell receptor (beta chain) was documented in a study of control samples from healthy donors and cancer patients. Here immunoSEQ multiplex PCR was the method, and the copy in TCRdb shows in-frame clones only, minus some. The sample carries roughly 8,500 clones, over 75% recorded once. Germline CDR1 is MNHNS and CDR2 is SASEGT. This CDR3 region has 18 residues. Between the trimmed V and J ends, which lost 4 bases and 4 bases, there was a span of 25 bases. The rearrangement links TRBV6-1 to TRBJ1-2, with D unclear. The sequencing sample was made of PBMCs. The sequence came from a man aged 55 to 70 with colorectal cancer. CDR3 nucleotides: TGTGCCAGCAGTGGGATGATTAGGGATCGGTTATCGCCCTATGGCTACACCTTC. It translates to CASSGMIRDRLSPYGYTF.